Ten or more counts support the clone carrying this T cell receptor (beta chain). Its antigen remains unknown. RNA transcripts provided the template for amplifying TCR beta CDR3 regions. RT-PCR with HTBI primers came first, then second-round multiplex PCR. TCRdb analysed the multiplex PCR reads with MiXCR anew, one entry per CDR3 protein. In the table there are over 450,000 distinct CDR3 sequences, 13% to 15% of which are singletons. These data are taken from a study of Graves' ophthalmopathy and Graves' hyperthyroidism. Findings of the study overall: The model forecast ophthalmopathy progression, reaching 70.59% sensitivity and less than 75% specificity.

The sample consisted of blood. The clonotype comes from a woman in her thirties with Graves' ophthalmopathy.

CDR3 sequence: CSATRTGETQYF. Here the CDR3 DNA reads TGCAGTGCTACCAGGACAGGGGAGACCCAGTACTTC. V and J are TRBV20-1 and TRBJ2-5; 8 nucleotides agree with TRBD1. Germline-derived CDR1 and CDR2 are DFQATT and SNEGSKA (reference sequence). The CDR3 loop spans 12 amino acids. The V gene end was trimmed by 4 bases and the J gene end by 5 bases; junction bases not matched to a gene: 3.